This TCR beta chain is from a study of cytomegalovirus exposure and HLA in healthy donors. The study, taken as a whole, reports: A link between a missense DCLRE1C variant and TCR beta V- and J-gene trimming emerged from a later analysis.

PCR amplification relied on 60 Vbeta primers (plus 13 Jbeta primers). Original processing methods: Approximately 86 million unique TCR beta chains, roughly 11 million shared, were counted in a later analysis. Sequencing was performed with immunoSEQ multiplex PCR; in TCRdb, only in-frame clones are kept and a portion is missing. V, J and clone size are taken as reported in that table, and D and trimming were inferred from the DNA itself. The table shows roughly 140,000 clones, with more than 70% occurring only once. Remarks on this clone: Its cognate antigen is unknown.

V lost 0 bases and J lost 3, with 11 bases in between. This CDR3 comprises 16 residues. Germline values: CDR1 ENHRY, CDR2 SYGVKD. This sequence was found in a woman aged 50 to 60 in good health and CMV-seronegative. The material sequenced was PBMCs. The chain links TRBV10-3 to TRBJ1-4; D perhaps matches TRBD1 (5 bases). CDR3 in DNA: TGTGCCATCAGTGAGTCTCAGGGCACCTCTAATGAAAAACTGTTTTTT. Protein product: CAISESQGTSNEKLFF.